These T cell receptor beta chains were read from a single sample in a study of T cells after yellow fever vaccination. TCRdb itself ran the 5' RACE reads through MiXCR, one entry per CDR3 protein. The sample lists some 390,000 distinct CDR3 sequences, 6% to 8% occurring once. The sample was PBMCs, taken 5 days after the yellow fever booster vaccination. The receptors were sampled from a man aged 25-45 years who received the YFV17D yellow fever vaccine. Each CDR3 is given with its conserved first and last residue. The D gene is left open where the match is weak. Size is stated for part of the rows, as once, few or many counts, or as a class when the clone is expanded.

v_gene: TRBV11-2
j_gene: TRBJ1-1
abundance: many
d_gene: TRBD1
CDR3nt: TGTGCCAGCAGCAAAAGACAGGGGGGTAACACTGAAGCTTTCTTT
CDR3aa: CASSKRQGGNTEAFF

v_gene: TRBV6-5
j_gene: TRBJ2-1
abundance: few
d_gene: TRBD1
CDR3nt: TGTGCCAGCAGTTACTCCGTACCAGGGACAGGGAAATACAATGAGCAGTTCTTC
CDR3aa: CASSYSVPGTGKYNEQFF

v_gene: TRBV7-2
j_gene: TRBJ2-2
abundance: NA
d_gene: NA
CDR3nt: TGTGCCAGCAGCTCCGCGGGTCCCGGGGAGCTGTTTTTT
CDR3aa: CASSSAGPGELFF

v_gene: TRBV15
j_gene: TRBJ2-5
abundance: many
d_gene: NA
CDR3nt: TGTGCCACCAGCCCCACGTCGTCCGAGGAGACCCAGTACTTC
CDR3aa: CATSPTSSEETQYF

v_gene: TRBV7-2
j_gene: TRBJ1-5
abundance: many
d_gene: NA
CDR3nt: TGTGCCAGCAGCTTAGGGGGCAGACATCAGCCCCAGCATTTT
CDR3aa: CASSLGGRHQPQHF

v_gene: TRBV7-3
j_gene: TRBJ2-1
abundance: few
d_gene: TRBD2
CDR3nt: TGTGCCAGCAGCTTAACAGGAGGGGTTGCGGGAGGGCCGGCGGGGGAGCAGTTCTTC
CDR3aa: CASSLTGGVAGGPAGEQFF

v_gene: TRBV3-1
j_gene: TRBJ2-3
abundance: NA
d_gene: TRBD2
CDR3nt: TGTGCCAGGACTAGCGGGAGCACAGATACGCAGTATTTT
CDR3aa: CARTSGSTDTQYF

v_gene: TRBV12-3/TRBV12-4
j_gene: TRBJ1-1
abundance: many
d_gene: NA
CDR3nt: TGTGCCAGCAGTTTACAGGGCGGAGCTTTCTTT
CDR3aa: CASSLQGGAFF

v_gene: TRBV5-1
j_gene: TRBJ1-1
abundance: many
d_gene: NA
CDR3nt: TGCGCCAGCAGCTACCAAGGGGGGACAATCGTGAACACTGAAGCTTTCTTT
CDR3aa: CASSYQGGTIVNTEAFF

v_gene: TRBV28
j_gene: TRBJ2-1
abundance: NA
d_gene: TRBD1
CDR3nt: TGTGCCAGCAGCAAACGGAGACAGGGTACCTACAATGAGCAGTTCTTC
CDR3aa: CASSKRRQGTYNEQFF

v_gene: TRBV6-2/TRBV6-3
j_gene: TRBJ2-1
abundance: NA
d_gene: NA
CDR3nt: TGTGCCAGTGCTAGCATCGACAATGAGCAGTTCTTC
CDR3aa: CASASIDNEQFF

v_gene: TRBV6-1
j_gene: TRBJ2-7
abundance: few
d_gene: NA
CDR3nt: TGTGCCAGCAGCTCCTTGTTGCGACAGCCCTACGAGCAGTACTTC
CDR3aa: CASSSLLRQPYEQYF

v_gene: TRBV11-2
j_gene: TRBJ2-3
abundance: NA
d_gene: TRBD2
CDR3nt: TGTGCCAGCAGCTCACTAGCGGGAGGGCCGTGGAAGACAGATACGCAGTATTTT
CDR3aa: CASSSLAGGPWKTDTQYF

v_gene: TRBV20-1
j_gene: TRBJ2-1
abundance: NA
d_gene: NA
CDR3nt: TGCAGTGGAGATAACCCCAGCTCCTACAATGAGCAGTTCTTC
CDR3aa: CSGDNPSSYNEQFF

v_gene: TRBV29-1
j_gene: TRBJ2-1
abundance: few
d_gene: NA
CDR3nt: TGCAGCGTTGGGCTGACAGGAAATCCCTACAATGAGCAGTTCTTC
CDR3aa: CSVGLTGNPYNEQFF

v_gene: TRBV5-8
j_gene: TRBJ1-2
abundance: many
d_gene: NA
CDR3nt: TGTGCCAGCAGCTTGGGGCTAACGGGGCTGCTTGGCTACACCTTC
CDR3aa: CASSLGLTGLLGYTF

v_gene: TRBV5-1
j_gene: TRBJ2-5
abundance: few
d_gene: TRBD1
CDR3nt: TGCGCCAGCACCTCAGGGGGCCGAGAGACCCAGTACTTC
CDR3aa: CASTSGGRETQYF

v_gene: TRBV12-3/TRBV12-4
j_gene: TRBJ2-3
abundance: NA
d_gene: NA
CDR3nt: TGTGCCAGCAGTAGACGACAGGCAGATACGCAGTATTTT
CDR3aa: CASSRRQADTQYF

v_gene: TRBV19
j_gene: TRBJ1-5
abundance: NA
d_gene: NA
CDR3nt: TGTGCCAGTAGCGATGAGAGGAGGGGTAGCAATCAGCCCCAGCATTTT
CDR3aa: CASSDERRGSNQPQHF

v_gene: TRBV7-2
j_gene: TRBJ1-1
abundance: NA
d_gene: NA
CDR3nt: TGTGCCAGCAGCTTAATTTACACCTCGAACACTGAAGCTTTCTTT
CDR3aa: CASSLIYTSNTEAFF

v_gene: TRBV5-6
j_gene: TRBJ2-1
abundance: many
d_gene: NA
CDR3nt: TGTGCCAGCAGCTCCTACAGGGTCCGCGGTGAGCAGTTCTTC
CDR3aa: CASSSYRVRGEQFF

v_gene: TRBV20-1
j_gene: TRBJ1-3
abundance: NA
d_gene: NA
CDR3nt: TGCAGTGCTAGCACAGGCTCTGGAAACACCATATATTTT
CDR3aa: CSASTGSGNTIYF

v_gene: TRBV20-1
j_gene: TRBJ2-7
abundance: many
d_gene: TRBD2
CDR3nt: TGCAGTGCTAGGGGATATGTAGCGGGAGACGAGCAGTACTTC
CDR3aa: CSARGYVAGDEQYF

v_gene: TRBV12-3/TRBV12-4
j_gene: TRBJ2-5
abundance: few
d_gene: NA
CDR3nt: TGTGCCAGCAGTTTATTGGGGAGGGAGACCCAGTACTTC
CDR3aa: CASSLLGRETQYF

v_gene: TRBV12-3/TRBV12-4
j_gene: TRBJ1-4
abundance: many
d_gene: NA
CDR3nt: TGTGCCAGCAGACCCGGAGGGGATGCACGTGAAAAACTGTTTTTT
CDR3aa: CASRPGGDAREKLFF

v_gene: TRBV12-3/TRBV12-4
j_gene: TRBJ2-1
abundance: few
d_gene: NA
CDR3nt: TGTGCCAGCAGTTTACTGGGGGGAACCTACAATGAGCAGTTCTTC
CDR3aa: CASSLLGGTYNEQFF

v_gene: TRBV12-3/TRBV12-4
j_gene: TRBJ2-1
abundance: many
d_gene: NA
CDR3nt: TGTGCCAGCACTAGCGTCTACAATGAGCAGTTCTTC
CDR3aa: CASTSVYNEQFF

v_gene: TRBV20-1
j_gene: TRBJ2-2
abundance: NA
d_gene: TRBD1
CDR3nt: TGCAGTGCCGGGGACAGGGGTAGCGGGGAGCTGTTTTTT
CDR3aa: CSAGDRGSGELFF

v_gene: TRBV5-1
j_gene: TRBJ2-7
abundance: NA
d_gene: NA
CDR3nt: TGCGCCAGCAGCTTGCCCGGGACACCTAACGAGCAGTACTTC
CDR3aa: CASSLPGTPNEQYF

v_gene: TRBV7-8
j_gene: TRBJ2-7
abundance: NA
d_gene: NA
CDR3nt: TGTGCCACCGAAGGGGATCGCTACGAGCAGTACTTC
CDR3aa: CATEGDRYEQYF

v_gene: TRBV5-4
j_gene: TRBJ1-2
abundance: NA
d_gene: NA
CDR3nt: TGTGCCAGCAGTTCCGGGACGGCCAGCTATGGCTACACCTTC
CDR3aa: CASSSGTASYGYTF

v_gene: TRBV9
j_gene: TRBJ2-2
abundance: many
d_gene: NA
CDR3nt: TGTGCCAGCAGCTTTCGGTTGGCCGGGGAGCTGTTTTTT
CDR3aa: CASSFRLAGELFF

v_gene: TRBV7-9
j_gene: TRBJ2-2
abundance: NA
d_gene: TRBD2
CDR3nt: TGTGCCAGCAGCCGCGGACTAGCGGGGACCACCGGGGAGCTGTTTTTT
CDR3aa: CASSRGLAGTTGELFF